The 21 T cell receptor beta chains listed next were all sequenced from one sample in a study of Ad26.COV2.S vaccination and SARS-CoV-2 variants. This sample's treatment: some 20 received Ad26.COV2.S at low or high dose, single or two shots; several received placebo; per-sample allocation not given. Day 63 following the first vaccine or placebo injection was when the samples were taken. The data were produced by immunoSEQ multiplex PCR, yet TCRdb's version contains in-frame clones alone and is incomplete. This sample carries 300,000 to 400,000 clones, roughly 84% of them seen once, and the ten largest clones take around 3.6%. The sequencing here drew on peripheral blood, taken in a trial of Ad26.COV2.S vaccine versus placebo. These receptors were taken from a person aged 18-60 years who received the Ad26.COV2.S COVID-19 vaccine or a placebo.

The genes are TRBV6-2 or TRBV6-3 and TRBJ1-2; weak D call: TRBD1 (5 bases). V dropped 4 bases and J dropped 3 bases, with 15 bases sitting between them. Germline CDR1 is MNHEY and CDR2 is SVGEGT. CDR3 length equals 15 residues. DNA of the CDR3: TGTGCCAGCAGTTCCCCTCCAAGGGGTGACTATGGCTACACCTTC. This translates into CASSSPPRGDYGYTF.

The V call is TRBV7-2, the J call TRBJ1-5; a possible D gene is TRBD1 (5 bases). Germline V gene lookup returns CDR1 SGHTA and CDR2 FQGNSA. This CDR3 contains 14 residues. Trimming stripped 5 bases from V and 3 bases from J, with 11 bases between. CDR3 residues: CASSPRGSNQPQHF. The CDR3 DNA is TGTGCCAGCAGCCCAAGGGGTTCCAATCAGCCCCAGCATTTT.

The chain uses TRBV7-2 and TRBJ1-2; tentative D call: TRBD1 (6 bases). V dropped 5 bases and J dropped 1 base, with 23 bases sitting between them. The CDR3 spans 18 residues. Germline V gene sequence: CDR1 SGHTA, CDR2 FQGNSA. CDR3 DNA sequence: TGTGCCAGCAGCCTAGGCAGGGACACAAGACAGCGTAACTATGGCTACACCTTC. Translating it yields CASSLGRDTRQRNYGYTF.

For the CDR3, the DNA is TGTGCCAGCAGCCCGGGACTACAAGAGACCCAGTACTTC. Amino acids: CASSPGLQETQYF. The chain has TRBV7-8 and TRBJ2-5; TRBD2 matches at 7 bases. The length of the CDR3 is 13 residues. V lost 5 bases and J lost 2; bases outside the gene matches: 2. Germline V lookup: CDR1 SGHVS, CDR2 FQNEAQ.

This rearrangement joins TRBV6-2 or TRBV6-3 to TRBJ2-1; 10 nucleotides match TRBD2. This CDR3 region has 16 residues. From germline, CDR1 is MNHEY and CDR2 SVGEGT. The J segment lost 4 bases and the V segment lost 5 bases, leaving 8 bases of the junction unmatched. The CDR3 DNA reads as TGTGCCAGCAGTCAACCGAGCGGGGGGGCGTACAATGAGCAGTTCTTC. Translating gives CASSQPSGGAYNEQFF.

The chain carries TRBV29-1 and TRBJ1-2; 10 bases line up with TRBD1. Germline V gene lookup returns CDR1 SQVTM and CDR2 ANQGSEA. The length of the CDR3 is 13 residues. V dropped 6 bases and J dropped 5; count of bases not matched to a gene: 6. CDR3 residues: CSVKTGGWYGYTF. Here the CDR3 DNA reads TGCAGCGTCAAGACAGGGGGCTGGTATGGCTACACCTTC.

This chain links TRBV29-1 with TRBJ2-3; TRBD1 agrees at 8 bases. Per the germline V gene, CDR1 is SQVTM and CDR2 is ANQGSEA. This CDR3 is built from 14 residues. The V and J ends lost 3 bases and 7 bases, in that order; junction bases with no gene match: 9. The CDR3 DNA reads TGCAGCGTTGATGGGCAGGGGGCATTAAATACGCAGTATTTT. Encoded protein: CSVDGQGALNTQYF.

This clone was seen only once. This CDR3 is CATGHNYEQYF. In nucleotides, the CDR3 is TGTGCCACGGGACATAACTACGAGCAGTACTTC. This chain connects TRBV19 to TRBJ2-7; D possibly corresponds to TRBD1 (6 bases). Germline V gene lookup returns CDR1 LNHDA and CDR2 SQIVND (reference sequence). This CDR3 spans 11 amino acids. V shed 10 bases and J shed 3 bases, with 10 bases lying between them. Based on the CDR3 plus reference TRBV19 and TRBJ2-7, the full variable domain is DGGITQSPKYLFRKEGQNVTLSCEQNLNHDAMYWYRQDPGQGLRLIYYSQIVNDFQKGDIAEGYSVSREKKESFPLTVTSAQKNPTAFYLCATGHNYEQYFGPGTRLTVT.

The chain uses TRBV2 and TRBJ1-4; tentatively, D is TRBD1 (6 bases). CDR1 and CDR2 (germline): SNHLY, FYNNEI. This CDR3 is 16 amino acids long. Trimming removed 0 bases at V and 6 bases at J, with 14 bases between. CDR3: CASSEALRGAYEKLFF. The CDR3 DNA sequence: TGTGCCAGCAGTGAAGCGCTTCGGGGGGCTTATGAAAAACTGTTTTTT. The full variable domain, its missing parts supplied by reference TRBV2 and TRBJ1-4, is EPEVTQTPSHQVTQMGQEVILRCVPISNHLYFYWYRQILGQKVEFLVSFYNNEISEKSEIFDDQFSVERPDGSNFTLKIRSTKLEDSAMYFCASSEALRGAYEKLFFGSGTQLSVL.

The chain links TRBV4-3 to TRBJ1-6, with TRBD1 as a possible D gene (6 bases). Trimming took 4 bases from V and 5 from J, leaving 12 bases between them. From germline, CDR1 is LGHNA and CDR2 YSLEER. This CDR3 spans 15 amino acids. CDR3 residues: CASSPRTAHNSPLHF. The CDR3 nucleotides are TGCGCCAGCAGCCCACGGACAGCCCATAATTCACCCCTCCACTTT.

This clone has more than one count but fewer than ten. V is TRBV3-1 (or the pseudogene TRBV3-2) and J is TRBJ2-3; TRBD2 might be the D (6 bases). CDR1 and CDR2 from the germline V gene are LGHDT and YNNKEL (reference sequence). This CDR3 contains 16 residues. V gave up 1 base and J gave up 5 bases, with 16 bases separating them. CDR3 nucleotide sequence: TGTGCCAGCAGCCAAGGGGAGCGGGTAGCATTAGATACGCAGTATTTT. It encodes CASSQGERVALDTQYF.

V usage is TRBV3-1 (or the pseudogene TRBV3-2) and J usage is TRBJ2-3; perhaps TRBD1 as D (6 bases). CDR3 length: 14 amino acids. Looked up from germline, CDR1 is LGHDT and CDR2 is YNNKEL (reference sequence). Trimming stripped 3 bases from V and 1 base from J, with 8 bases between. Here the CDR3 DNA reads TGTGCCAGCAGCCAGACAGGAGGCACAGATACGCAGTATTTT. Translating it yields CASSQTGGTDTQYF.

This chain connects TRBV7-2 to TRBJ2-3, with TRBD2 identical over 8 bases. The V gene end was trimmed by 5 bases and the J gene end by 4 bases; junction bases not matched to a gene: 11. The CDR3 is 16 amino acids. CDR1 and CDR2 from the germline V gene are SGHTA and FQGNSA. The CDR3: CASSPNGAGGPDTQYF. The CDR3 nucleotides are TGTGCCAGCAGCCCCAATGGGGCGGGGGGACCAGATACGCAGTATTTT. Using reference TRBV7-2 and TRBJ2-3 for the parts outside the CDR3, the full variable domain is GAGVSQSPSNKVTEKGKDVELRCDPISGHTALYWYRQSLGQGLEFLIYFQGNSAPDKSGLPSDRFSAERTGGSVSTLTIQRTQQEDSAVYLCASSPNGAGGPDTQYFGPGTRLTVL.

This clone was recorded once. The CDR3: CASSWGQGNDEAFF. CDR3 DNA: TGCGCCAGCAGCTGGGGACAGGGTAATGATGAAGCTTTCTTT. The V and J genes are TRBV5-1 and TRBJ1-1, with 9 positions matching TRBD1. Germline V CDR1 and CDR2: SGHRS, YFSETQ. Trimming cost V 3 bases and J 7 bases; bases outside gene matches: 7. This CDR3 spans 14 amino acids.

This clone was seen once. An end of the junction does not agree with germline; a read error may underlie this. The CDR3 coding sequence is TGTGCCAGCAGTAACTCTAAGGCCCTTAACACTGAAGCTTTCTTT. This translates into CASSNSKALNTEAFF. V gene TRBV6-2 or TRBV6-3 combines with J gene TRBJ1-1; D unresolved. The CDR3 is 15 residues long. The germline V gene encodes CDR1 MNHEY and CDR2 SVGEGT.

The CDR3 here is CASSGREGTEAFF. CDR3 bases: TGTGCCAGTAGTGGGAGGGAGGGCACTGAAGCTTTCTTT. The J gene is TRBJ1-1, the V gene TRBV19; D uncertain. This CDR3 spans 13 amino acids. CDR1 is LNHDA, CDR2 SQIVND, per germline (reference sequence). V lost 5 bases to trimming and J lost 4 bases, with 11 bases between them.

This clone was seen only once. The chain couples TRBV30 to TRBJ1-1, with 11 bases lining up with TRBD1. The V gene's germline CDR1 is GTSNPN and CDR2 SVGIG (reference sequence). The CDR3 is 13 amino acids. J lost 3 bases, V lost 5 bases, and 2 bases had no gene match. The CDR3: CAWGQGADTEAFF. CDR3 DNA: TGTGCCTGGGGACAGGGGGCTGACACTGAAGCTTTCTTT.

J is TRBJ2-3 and V is TRBV4-1, with D unclear. Germline V gene lookup returns CDR1 MGHRA and CDR2 YSYEKL. The CDR3 length is 14 residues. The V gene lost 4 bases and the J gene lost 6 bases, with 14 bases spanning the gap. This chain's CDR3 is CASSPLPGPDTQYF. In DNA form, the CDR3 reads TGCGCCAGCAGCCCCCTTCCCGGCCCGGATACGCAGTATTTT.

J is TRBJ2-3 and V is TRBV3-1 (or the pseudogene TRBV3-2); TRBD2 matches 8 bases. The CDR3 is 15 residues long. The V and J ends lost 4 bases and 5 bases, in that order; junction bases with no gene match: 8. From germline, CDR1 is LGHDT and CDR2 YNNKEL (reference sequence). In DNA, the CDR3 is TGTGCCAGCAGCCCGGGGGGGGCGCGTTTAGATACGCAGTATTTT. Translation gives CASSPGGARLDTQYF.

This chain uses TRBV6-2 or TRBV6-3 with TRBJ1-1; 10 bases line up with TRBD1. CDR1 is MNHEY and CDR2 is SVGEGT in the germline V gene. The CDR3 runs 15 residues. The V gene end was trimmed by 5 bases and the J gene end by 7 bases; junction bases not matched to a gene: 10. The CDR3 here is CASSTRQGAWGEAFF. CDR3 coding DNA: TGTGCCAGCAGTACCCGACAGGGGGCTTGGGGTGAAGCTTTCTTT.

This chain connects TRBV5-1 to TRBJ2-1; D unclear. The CDR3 contains 15 residues. V shed 0 bases and J shed 3 bases, with 10 bases lying between them. Germline loops: CDR1 SGHRS, CDR2 YFSETQ. DNA for the CDR3: TGCGCCAGCAGCTTGGGCCCGCTCGGCTACAATGAGCAGTTCTTC. Protein product: CASSLGPLGYNEQFF.